This TCR beta chain emerged from a study of T cells in localized non-small cell lung cancer. A single count supports this clone. Measured with immunoSEQ multiplex PCR; TCRdb has only the in-frame clones, and not every one. The sample holds just under 35,000 clones, 91% seen once. Germline CDR1 is SGHAT and CDR2 is FQNNGV. V was cut by 0 bases and J by 10 bases, with 16 bases left in between. This CDR3 region has 15 residues. This receptor was identified in an older female donor with stage II lung adenocarcinoma. The rearrangement joins TRBV11-2 to TRBJ2-1; D call uncertain. Sequenced here: peripheral blood mononuclear cells, sampled before any cancer treatment. CDR3 loop: CASSLEDSAWREQFF. The DNA for the CDR3 is TGTGCCAGCAGCTTAGAGGATAGTGCCTGGAGAGAGCAGTTCTTC.